The clone carrying this TCR beta chain was seen a few times. Its target is not known. This entry comes from a study of T-cell reconstitution after alpha-beta-depleted transplantation in children. Study-level points and caveats: The authors attributed T-cell counts and diversity one year after transplant mostly to newly produced T cells. Reports say that about two months after transplant, the alpha-beta T cells came out of several hundred graft clones that had expanded. Surviving recipient T cells and thymic progenitors produced the high day-60 TCRbeta diversity seen in some patients.

Library preparation (for TCRbeta) was performed with unique molecular identifiers. TCRdb passed the PCR reads through MiXCR, listing each CDR3 protein once. The sample records about 510,000 distinct CDR3 sequences, about an eighth being singletons. The sequences come from PBMCs, mostly from graft donor cells, collected 180 days after TCRalphabeta/CD19-depleted stem cell transplant. This TCR was sampled from a female patient aged 2-10 years who had a stem cell transplant for aplastic anemia, so the T cells may come from the graft donor.

The CDR3: CASSRPKLAGQYF. In DNA, the CDR3 is TGTGCCAGCAGTCGACCCAAACTAGCGGGCCAGTATTTT. The genes are TRBV12-3 or TRBV12-4 and TRBJ2-3, with TRBD2 identical over 9 bases. V lost 5 bases to trimming and J lost 12 bases; unmatched junction nucleotides: 9. This CDR3 is 13 amino acids long.